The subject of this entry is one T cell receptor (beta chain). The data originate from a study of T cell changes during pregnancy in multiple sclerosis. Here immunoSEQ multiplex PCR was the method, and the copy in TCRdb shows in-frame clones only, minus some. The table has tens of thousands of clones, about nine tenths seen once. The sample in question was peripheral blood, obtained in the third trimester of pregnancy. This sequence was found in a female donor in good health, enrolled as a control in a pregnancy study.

In DNA, the CDR3 is TGTGCCAGAAGCGACCCGACAGGGGGCGGCTACACCTTC. It translates to CARSDPTGGGYTF. The chain couples TRBV7-5 to TRBJ1-2; TRBD1 is the table's D call and was not checked against the DNA. TRBV7-5 is designated a pseudogene. This CDR3 comprises 13 residues.